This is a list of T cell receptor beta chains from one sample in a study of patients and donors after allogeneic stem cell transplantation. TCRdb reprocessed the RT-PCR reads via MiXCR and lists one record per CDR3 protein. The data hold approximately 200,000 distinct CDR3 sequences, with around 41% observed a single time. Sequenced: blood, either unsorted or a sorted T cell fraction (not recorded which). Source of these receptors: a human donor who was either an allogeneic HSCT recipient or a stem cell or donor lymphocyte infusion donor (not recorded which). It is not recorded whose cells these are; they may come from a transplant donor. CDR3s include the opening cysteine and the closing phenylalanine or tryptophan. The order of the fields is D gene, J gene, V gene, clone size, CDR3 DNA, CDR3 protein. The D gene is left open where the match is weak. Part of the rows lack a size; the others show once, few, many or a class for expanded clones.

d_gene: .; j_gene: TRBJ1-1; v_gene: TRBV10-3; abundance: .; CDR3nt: TGTGCCATCAGTGAAGCCACGCGAGCTTTCTTT; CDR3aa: CAISEATRAFF
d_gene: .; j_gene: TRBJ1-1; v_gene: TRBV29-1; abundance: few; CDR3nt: TGCAGCGTCCGAGTGGACGGGAACACTGAAGCTTTCTTT; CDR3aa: CSVRVDGNTEAFF
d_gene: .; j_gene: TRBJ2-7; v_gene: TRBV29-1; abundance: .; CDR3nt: TGCAGCGTTGAAGACCCGGGGGCGGGAGTGTACTTC; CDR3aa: CSVEDPGAGVYF
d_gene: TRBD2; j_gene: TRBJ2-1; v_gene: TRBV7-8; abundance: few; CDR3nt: TGTGCCAGCAGCTTAGCAGGCCTAGCGGCTAACAATGAGCAGTTCTTC; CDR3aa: CASSLAGLAANNEQFF
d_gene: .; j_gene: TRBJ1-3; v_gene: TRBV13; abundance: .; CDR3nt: TGTGCCAGCAGCCCCGGGGTTTCCTCTGGAAACACCATATATTTT; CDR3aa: CASSPGVSSGNTIYF
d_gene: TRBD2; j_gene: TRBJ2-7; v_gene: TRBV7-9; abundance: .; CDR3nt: TGTGCCAGCAGCTCGGGACTAGCGGGCCCTTACGAGCAGTACTTC; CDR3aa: CASSSGLAGPYEQYF
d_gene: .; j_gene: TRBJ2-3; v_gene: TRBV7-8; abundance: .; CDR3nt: TGTGCCAGCAGCGACCGACTAGAGCCGTATTTT; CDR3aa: CASSDRLEPYF
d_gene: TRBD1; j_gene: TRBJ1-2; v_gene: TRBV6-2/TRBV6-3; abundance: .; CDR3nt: TGTGCCAGCAGTTCCCCGGACAGGGGAAGCTATGGCTACACCTTC; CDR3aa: CASSSPDRGSYGYTF
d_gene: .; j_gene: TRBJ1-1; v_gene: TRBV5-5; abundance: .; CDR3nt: TGTGCCAGCAGCTTGTCTGTCCACAGCTTGATGAACACTGAAGCTTTCTTT; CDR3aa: CASSLSVHSLMNTEAFF
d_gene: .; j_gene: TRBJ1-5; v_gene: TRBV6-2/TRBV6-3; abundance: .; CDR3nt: TGTGCCAGCAGTTACCTATCTATGACAGTCCTTAATCAGCCCCAGCATTTT; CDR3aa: CASSYLSMTVLNQPQHF
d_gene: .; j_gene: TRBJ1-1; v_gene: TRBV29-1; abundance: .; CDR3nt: TGCTGCGTTGATCCAACCCCACAGGGTCCCACTGAAGCTTTCTTT; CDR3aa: CCVDPTPQGPTEAFF
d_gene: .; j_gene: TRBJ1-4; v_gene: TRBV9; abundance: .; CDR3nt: TGTGCCAGCAGCGTAGAAAGGAACAGCGATAATGAAAAACTGTTTTTT; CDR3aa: CASSVERNSDNEKLFF
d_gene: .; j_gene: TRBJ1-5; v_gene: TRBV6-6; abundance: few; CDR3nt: TGTGCCAGCAGTTCTCAAGGCCGGGGGCAGCCCCAGCATTTT; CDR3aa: CASSSQGRGQPQHF
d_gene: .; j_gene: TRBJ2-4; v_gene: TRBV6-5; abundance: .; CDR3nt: TGTGCCAGCAGCCCGGAGGAGCTACGACCCACCTTGAAAAACATTCAGTACTTC; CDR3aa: CASSPEELRPTLKNIQYF
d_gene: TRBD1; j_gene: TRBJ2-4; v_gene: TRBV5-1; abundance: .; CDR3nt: TGCGCCAGCAGCCCGACAGGGGCCAAAAACATTCAGTACTTC; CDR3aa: CASSPTGAKNIQYF
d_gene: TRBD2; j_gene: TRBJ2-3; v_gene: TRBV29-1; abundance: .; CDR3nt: TGCAGCGCTAAAGGACTAGCGCGATCTTCTAGCACAGATACGCAGTATTTT; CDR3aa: CSAKGLARSSSTDTQYF
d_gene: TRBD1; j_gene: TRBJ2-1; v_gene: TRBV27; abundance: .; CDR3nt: TGTGCCAGCAGTCCCCACTGGACAGGGGACAATGAGCAGTTCTTC; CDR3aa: CASSPHWTGDNEQFF
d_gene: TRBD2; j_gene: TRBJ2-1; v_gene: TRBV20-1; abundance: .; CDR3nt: TGCAGTGCCCTAGCGGGAGATGAGTGGGAGTTCTTC; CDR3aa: CSALAGDEWEFF
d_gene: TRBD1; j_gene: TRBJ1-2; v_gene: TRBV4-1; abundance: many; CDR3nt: TGCGCCAGCAGCCATTCACCGGGACAGAATTATGGCTACACCTTC; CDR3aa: CASSHSPGQNYGYTF
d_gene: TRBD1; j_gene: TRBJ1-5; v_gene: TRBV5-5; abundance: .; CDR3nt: TGTGCCAGCAGCAATAACAGGGGGGAGGGCAATCAGCCCCAGCATTTT; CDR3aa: CASSNNRGEGNQPQHF
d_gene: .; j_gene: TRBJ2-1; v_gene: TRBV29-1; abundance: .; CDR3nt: TGCAGCGAAACCAGCGGTAGTCATGAGCAGTTCTTC; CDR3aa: CSETSGSHEQFF
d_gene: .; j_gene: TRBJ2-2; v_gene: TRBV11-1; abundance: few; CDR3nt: TGTGCCAGCAGCCCTACCGGGGGCAAGACTCTCACCGGGGAGCTGTTTTTT; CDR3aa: CASSPTGGKTLTGELFF
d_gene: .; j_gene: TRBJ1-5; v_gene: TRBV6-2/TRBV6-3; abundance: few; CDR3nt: TGTGCCAGCAGTTATTCGACTACCGGGACGGACGTACTTAGCAATCAGCCCCAGCATTTT; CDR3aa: CASSYSTTGTDVLSNQPQHF
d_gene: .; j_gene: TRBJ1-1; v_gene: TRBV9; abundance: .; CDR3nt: TGTGCCAGCAGCGTAGATGAGGGGCTGTACACTGAAGCTTTCTTT; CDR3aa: CASSVDEGLYTEAFF
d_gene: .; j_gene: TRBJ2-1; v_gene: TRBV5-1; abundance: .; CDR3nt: TGCGCCAGCAGCTTGGTAGGAGACCGAAACAATGAGCAGTTCTTC; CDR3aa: CASSLVGDRNNEQFF
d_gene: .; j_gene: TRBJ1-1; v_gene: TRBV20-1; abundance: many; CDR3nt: TGCAGTGCTAGAGGGCCCCGTCCAGGGGCCTTGAACACTGAAGCTTTCTTT; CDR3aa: CSARGPRPGALNTEAFF
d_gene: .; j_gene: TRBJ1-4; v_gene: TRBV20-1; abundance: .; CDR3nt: TGCAGTGCTAGAGAAGGGGTAGCAACTAATGAAAAACTGTTTTTT; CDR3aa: CSAREGVATNEKLFF
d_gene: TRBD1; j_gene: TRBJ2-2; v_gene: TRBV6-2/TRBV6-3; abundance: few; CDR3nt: TGTGCCAGCAGTTACCCACGGACAGGGGCAGGCACCGGGGAGCTGTTTTTT; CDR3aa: CASSYPRTGAGTGELFF
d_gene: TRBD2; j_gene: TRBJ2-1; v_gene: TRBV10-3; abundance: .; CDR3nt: TGTGCCATCAGGGGGACTAGCGGGAGCTCCTACAATGAGCAGTTCTTC; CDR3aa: CAIRGTSGSSYNEQFF
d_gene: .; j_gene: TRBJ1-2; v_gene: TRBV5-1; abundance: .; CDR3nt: TGCGCCAGCAGCCCCGGACTAAACGGTGGCTACACCTTC; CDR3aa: CASSPGLNGGYTF
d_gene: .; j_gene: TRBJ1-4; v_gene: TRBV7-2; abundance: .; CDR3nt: TGTGCCAGCATTTGGGGGCAGGATAGGGAAAAACTGTTTTTT; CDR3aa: CASIWGQDREKLFF
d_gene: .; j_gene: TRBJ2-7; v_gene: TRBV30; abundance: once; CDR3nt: TGTGCCTCCGATTCGAGGGGCCCCTACGAGCAGTACTTC; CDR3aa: CASDSRGPYEQYF
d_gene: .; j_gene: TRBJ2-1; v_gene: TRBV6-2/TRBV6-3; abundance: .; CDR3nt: TGTGCCAGCAGTTACTCGACGAAGCCGGGATTTGAGCAGTTCTTC; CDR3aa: CASSYSTKPGFEQFF
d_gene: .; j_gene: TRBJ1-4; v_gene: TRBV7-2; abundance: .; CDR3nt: TGTGCCAGCAGCTTCGCCGCGGAGAATGAAAAACTGTTTTTT; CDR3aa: CASSFAAENEKLFF
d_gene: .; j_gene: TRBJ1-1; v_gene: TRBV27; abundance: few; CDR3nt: TGTGCCAGCAGTTTAGACGAGAGAATGAACACTGAAGCTTTCTTT; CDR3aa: CASSLDERMNTEAFF
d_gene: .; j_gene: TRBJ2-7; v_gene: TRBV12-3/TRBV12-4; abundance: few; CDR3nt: TGTGCCAGCAGACGCACAGACCGTCCCTACGAGCAGTACTTC; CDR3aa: CASRRTDRPYEQYF
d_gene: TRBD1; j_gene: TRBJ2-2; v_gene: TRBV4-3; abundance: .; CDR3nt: TGCGCCAGCAGCCAAGATGGCGGACAGGAGATCACCGGGGAGCTGTTTTTT; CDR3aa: CASSQDGGQEITGELFF
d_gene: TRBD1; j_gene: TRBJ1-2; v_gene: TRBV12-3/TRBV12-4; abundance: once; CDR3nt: TGTGCCAGCACGGGACAGGGTTACTATGGCTACACCTTC; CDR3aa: CASTGQGYYGYTF
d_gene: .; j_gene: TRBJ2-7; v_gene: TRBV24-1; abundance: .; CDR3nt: TGTGCCACCAGTGATTTTAACGGGGAGGACTACGAGCAGTACTTC; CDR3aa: CATSDFNGEDYEQYF
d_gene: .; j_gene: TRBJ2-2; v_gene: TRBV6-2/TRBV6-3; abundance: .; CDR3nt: TGTGCCAGCAGTTACTCTGACTGGGCCACCGGGGAGCTGTTTTTT; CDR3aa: CASSYSDWATGELFF
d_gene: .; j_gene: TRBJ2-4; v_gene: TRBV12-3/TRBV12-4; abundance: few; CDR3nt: TGTGCCAGCAGTTTAGATATTAGCGGAGCCAAAAACATTCAGTACTTC; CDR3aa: CASSLDISGAKNIQYF
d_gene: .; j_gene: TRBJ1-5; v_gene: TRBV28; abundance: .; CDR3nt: TGTGCCAGCTGTCTAGGGGGGCATCAGCCCCAGCATTTT; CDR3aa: CASCLGGHQPQHF
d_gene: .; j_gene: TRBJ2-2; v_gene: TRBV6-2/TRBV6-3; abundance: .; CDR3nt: TGTGCCAGCAGTTACGCGTTCGGGGTCTTAACCGGGGAGCTGTTTTTT; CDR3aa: CASSYAFGVLTGELFF
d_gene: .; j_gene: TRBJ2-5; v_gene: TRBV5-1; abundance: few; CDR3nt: TGCGCCAGCAGCTTGGCCGGAGCGTCCGGACAAGAGACCCAGTACTTC; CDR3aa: CASSLAGASGQETQYF
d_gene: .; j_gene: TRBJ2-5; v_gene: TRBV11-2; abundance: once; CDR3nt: TGTGCCAGCAGCTACCTGGACGGGACCCAGTACTTC; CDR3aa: CASSYLDGTQYF
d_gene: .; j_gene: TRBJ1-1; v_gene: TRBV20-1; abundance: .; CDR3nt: TGCAGTCCTCAGGGAGGGTACACTGAAGCTTTCTTT; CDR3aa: CSPQGGYTEAFF
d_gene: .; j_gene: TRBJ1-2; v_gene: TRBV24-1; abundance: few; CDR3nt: TGTGCCACCAGTGATTTCGGGCAGGCGATAACCTTC; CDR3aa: CATSDFGQAITF
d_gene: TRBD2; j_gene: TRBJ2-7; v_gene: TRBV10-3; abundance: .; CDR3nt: TGTGCCATCAGTCAACTAGCGGGCCCTACCTACGAGCAGTACTTC; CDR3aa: CAISQLAGPTYEQYF
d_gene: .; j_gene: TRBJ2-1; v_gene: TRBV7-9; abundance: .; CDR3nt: TGTGCCAGCTCCCCTCTCTCCGGAGACGAGCAGTTCTTC; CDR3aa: CASSPLSGDEQFF
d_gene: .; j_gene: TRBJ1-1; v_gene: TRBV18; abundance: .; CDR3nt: TGTGCCAGCTCAAAGGAAGAGGGCTCCACTGAAGCTTTCTTT; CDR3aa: CASSKEEGSTEAFF
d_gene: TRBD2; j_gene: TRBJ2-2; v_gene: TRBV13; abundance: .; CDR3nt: TGTGCCAGCAAGCGGGGCGGGAGCACCGGGGAGCTGTTTTTT; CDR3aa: CASKRGGSTGELFF
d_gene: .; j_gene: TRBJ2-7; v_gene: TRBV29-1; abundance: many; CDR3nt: TGCAGCGTCAGGGAGGTCCCCTACGAGCAGTACTTC; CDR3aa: CSVREVPYEQYF
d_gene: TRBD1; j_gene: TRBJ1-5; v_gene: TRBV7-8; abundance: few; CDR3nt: TGTGCCAGCAGCTTAACCGGGACAGGGCTCAATCAGCCCCAGCATTTT; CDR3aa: CASSLTGTGLNQPQHF